This T cell receptor beta chain was found in a study of T cells in Graves' hyperthyroidism and ophthalmopathy. Study-wide findings and caveats: Clonotypes that were expanded in thyroid above 0.001 mostly appeared in blood too. The model forecast ophthalmopathy, anticipating it by a median about 6.5 months before onset.

Researchers took RNA transcripts and amplified the TCR beta CDR3 regions from them. First-round RT-PCR with HTBI primers amplified the TCR CDR3 region. MiXCR was run by TCRdb on the multiplex PCR reads, yielding one entry per CDR3 protein. Counted here are under 550,000 distinct CDR3 sequences, roughly 21% occurring once; the ten biggest clones make up over 45%. Trimming removed 0 bases from V and 4 bases from J, with 6 bases in between. Looked up from germline, CDR1 is GTSNPN and CDR2 is SVGIG (reference sequence). The CDR3 length is 12 residues. This clonotype was observed many times. Its antigen remains unknown.

Sequencing used blood. The V call is TRBV30, the J call TRBJ1-2; D is undetermined. The clonotype was recovered from a man aged 40-49 years with Graves' ophthalmopathy. CDR3 nucleotides: TGTGCCTGGAGTGTAGTCAGCTATGGCTACACCTTC. It is translated as CAWSVVSYGYTF. Drawing the rest from reference TRBV30 and TRBJ1-2, the complete variable domain is SQTIHQWPATLVQPVGSPLSLECTVEGTSNPNLYWYRQAAGRGLQLLFYSVGIGQISSEVPQNLSASRPQDRQFILSSKKLLLSDSGFYLCAWSVVSYGYTFGSGTRLTVV.